This T cell receptor beta chain was documented in a study of blood T cell repertoires in COVID-19. The count of this clone is one. Generated by immunoSEQ multiplex PCR, the TCRdb table keeps only in-frame clones and is missing some. The data show around 150,000 clones, 82% seen once. This CDR3 has 13 residues. V dropped 5 bases and J dropped 5; count of bases not matched to a gene: 6. Germline loops: CDR1 SQVTM, CDR2 ANQGSEA. The V and J genes are TRBV29-1 and TRBJ1-1; 9 bases fit TRBD1. This TCR came from a woman at least 80 years old with acute or convalescent COVID-19. The sequenced sample was peripheral blood. The CDR3 protein is CSVNTGGRTEAFF. CDR3 coding DNA: TGCAGCGTTAACACAGGGGGCAGGACTGAAGCTTTCTTT.